The 30 T cell receptor beta chains below were found in one sample sequenced in a study of T cell responses to AZD1222 COVID-19 vaccine. This table comes from immunoSEQ multiplex PCR, and its TCRdb copy is limited to in-frame clones, with some not included. The table lists approximately 180,000 clones, approximately 90% of them singletons, with approximately 26% in the top ten. The starting material was peripheral blood, obtained 28 days after the second AZD1222 dose. These TCRs come from an adult who received the AZD1222 COVID-19 vaccine.

V is TRBV27 and J is TRBJ1-6, with 8 positions matching TRBD1. The CDR3 has 18 residues. The V and J ends lost 4 bases and 6 bases, in that order; junction bases with no gene match: 14. Looked up from germline, CDR1 is MNHEY and CDR2 is SMNVEV (reference sequence). The chain's CDR3 is CASSSVTGVHGLNSPLHF. CDR3 in DNA: TGTGCCAGCAGTTCCGTGACAGGGGTCCACGGTCTTAATTCACCCCTCCACTTT.

This clone is a singleton in its sample. V gene TRBV7-9 combines with J gene TRBJ2-1, with TRBD2 as a possible D gene (6 bases). V dropped 5 bases and J dropped 1 base, with 12 bases sitting between them. The CDR3 has 15 amino acids. The germline gives CDR1 SEHNR, CDR2 FQNEAQ (reference sequence). The CDR3, as DNA: TGTGCCAGCAGCCCCCTGGGGGGTTCCTACAATGAGCAGTTCTTC. It translates to CASSPLGGSYNEQFF.

The chain has TRBV27 and TRBJ2-7; D call uncertain. The CDR3 length is 13 residues. V was cut by 0 bases and J by 2 bases, with 5 bases left in between. CDR1 is MNHEY, CDR2 SMNVEV, per germline (reference sequence). In DNA form, the CDR3 reads TGTGCCAGCAGTTTATCCCCAGCCTACGAGCAGTACTTC. Its protein is CASSLSPAYEQYF.

The chain employs TRBV15 and TRBJ2-1; D possibly uses TRBD1 or TRBD2 (5 bases each). Germline lookup yields CDR1 LNHNV and CDR2 YYDKDF (reference sequence). V lost 1 base, J lost 7 bases, and 17 bases lay in between. The CDR3 runs 16 residues. DNA for the CDR3: TGTGCCACCAGCAGAGTTAGGGACCCGGAGAGTAATGAGCAGTTCTTC. Its translation is CATSRVRDPESNEQFF.

CDR3 in DNA: TGTGCCAGCAGCTCCCCGCGTGTTGGGTTTGGTGAAGCTTTCTTT. This translates into CASSSPRVGFGEAFF. This chain uses TRBV11-2 with TRBJ1-1, with no clear D. The V end was cut by 4 bases, the J end by 7 bases, with 19 bases between. The CDR3 is 15 amino acids. CDR1 is SGHAT and CDR2 is FQNNGV in the germline V gene.

This clone was seen a handful of times. The chain employs TRBV5-1 and TRBJ2-7; D assignment may be TRBD1 or TRBD2 (5 bases each). Germline assignment: CDR1 SGHRS and CDR2 YFSETQ. The CDR3 covers 15 residues. Deletions cut 0 bases from V and 2 bases from J, with 12 bases between. The CDR3 is CASSLVQGPTYEQYF. The CDR3 nucleotides are TGCGCCAGCAGCTTGGTGCAGGGACCAACCTACGAGCAGTACTTC.

J is TRBJ2-7 and V is TRBV7-2; 11 nucleotides agree with TRBD1. Germline assignment: CDR1 SGHTA and CDR2 FQGNSA. Trimming took 5 bases from V and 7 from J; bases not matched to a gene: 10. The CDR3 sequence is 15 residues long. Here the CDR3 DNA reads TGTGCCAGCAGCAAGAGGTCGGGACAGGGGGAAGAGCAGTACTTC. Amino acid sequence: CASSKRSGQGEEQYF.

The chain has TRBV7-9 and TRBJ1-2; D not resolved. Germline values: CDR1 SEHNR, CDR2 FQNEAQ (reference sequence). The CDR3 loop spans 12 amino acids. Trimming cost V 5 bases and J 5 bases, with 9 bases left between them. Written as DNA, the CDR3 is TGTGCCAGCAGCCGCGAGAGTTATGGCTACACCTTC. Protein product: CASSRESYGYTF. The whole variable domain, filled in from reference TRBV7-9 and TRBJ1-2, reads DTGVSQNPRHKITKRGQNVTFRCDPISEHNRLYWYRQTLGQGPEFLTYFQNEAQLEKSRLLSDRFSAERPKGSFSTLEIQRTEQGDSAMYLCASSRESYGYTFGSGTRLTVV.

The V gene is TRBV19, the J gene TRBJ2-1; TRBD2 matches 12 bases. Looked up from germline, CDR1 is LNHDA and CDR2 is SQIVND (reference sequence). The CDR3 has 15 amino acids. The V segment lost 3 bases and the J segment 8 bases; nucleotides outside the gene matches: 5. CDR3 residues: CASSMVTSGRHEQFF. The CDR3 DNA reads TGTGCCAGTAGTATGGTGACTAGCGGGAGACATGAGCAGTTCTTC. Full variable domain (missing parts from reference TRBV19 and TRBJ2-1): DGGITQSPKYLFRKEGQNVTLSCEQNLNHDAMYWYRQDPGQGLRLIYYSQIVNDFQKGDIAEGYSVSREKKESFPLTVTSAQKNPTAFYLCASSMVTSGRHEQFFGPGTRLTVL.

The chain uses TRBV5-6 and TRBJ2-7, with TRBD2 matching over 7 bases. V gave up 4 bases and J gave up 2 bases; unmatched junction bases: 6. CDR1 is SGHDT and CDR2 is YYEEEE in the germline V gene. CDR3 size: 14 residues. CDR3: CASSLPGLAYEQYF. CDR3 sequence (DNA): TGTGCCAGCAGCCTACCCGGACTAGCCTACGAGCAGTACTTC.

The CDR3 sequence is CSAGTAYGYTF. In nucleotides, the CDR3 is TGCAGCGCCGGGACAGCCTATGGCTACACCTTC. The chain uses TRBV29-1 and TRBJ1-2; TRBD1 agrees at 7 bases. The trim removed 7 bases at V and 4 bases at J, leaving 3 bases unmatched. The length of the CDR3 is 11 residues. From germline, CDR1 is SQVTM and CDR2 ANQGSEA.

This clone was observed a handful of times. The genes are TRBV5-4 and TRBJ2-1; 14 nucleotides agree with TRBD2. The CDR3 covers 16 residues. Unmatched junction bases numbered 8, after V lost 5 bases and J lost 7 bases. Looked up from germline, CDR1 is SGHNT and CDR2 is YYREEE (reference sequence). CDR3 loop: CASRGTSGRGLNEQFF. The CDR3 DNA follows: TGTGCCAGCAGGGGGACTAGCGGGAGAGGGTTGAATGAGCAGTTCTTC.

As concerns this clone: Within the sample, other DNA sequences also encode this same CDR3. This chain links TRBV6-2 or TRBV6-3 with TRBJ2-7; D is unclear. Between the trimmed V and J ends, which lost 6 bases and 1 base, there was a span of 7 bases. Germline V gives CDR1 MNHEY, CDR2 SVGEGT. This CDR3 is built from 12 residues. CDR3 in amino acids: CASSPQSYEQYF. CDR3 DNA: TGTGCCAGCAGCCCCCAATCCTACGAGCAGTACTTC.

This clone has a single count. V and J are TRBV18 and TRBJ1-5, with 12 bases matching TRBD1. Per germline, CDR1 KGHSH and CDR2 LQKENI. The CDR3 length is 16 residues. J lost 7 bases, V lost 3 bases, and 7 bases had no gene match. CDR3 region: CASSPLGTGGQQPQHF. In DNA, the CDR3 is TGTGCCAGCTCACCCCTCGGGACAGGGGGCCAGCAGCCCCAGCATTTT. The full variable domain, rest sourced from reference TRBV18 and TRBJ1-5, is NAGVMQNPRHLVRRRGQEARLRCSPMKGHSHVYWYRQLPEEGLKFMVYLQKENIIDESGMPKERFSAEFPKEGPSILRIQQVVRGDSAAYFCASSPLGTGGQQPQHFGDGTRLSIL.

J is TRBJ1-1 and V is TRBV7-3; D remains unclear. CDR3 length equals 13 residues. V lost 2 bases, J lost 5 bases, and 9 bases lay in between. The germline V gene encodes CDR1 SGHTA and CDR2 FQGTGA. In DNA form, the CDR3 reads TGTGCCAGCAGCTTAGACGGGCGGACTGAAGCTTTCTTT. Translation: CASSLDGRTEAFF.

The chain employs TRBV6-5 and TRBJ2-7; D might be TRBD2 (5 bases). V was cut by 8 bases and J by 12 bases, with 26 bases left in between. Germline CDR1 is MNHEY and CDR2 is SVGAGI. CDR3 length: 14 residues. This CDR3 reads CASEGGLERTLRYF. Written as DNA, the CDR3 is TGTGCCAGCGAGGGTGGGCTGGAACGGACGTTACGGTACTTC.

The gene calls are TRBV28 and TRBJ1-1, with 7 bases aligning to TRBD1. V lost 3 bases to trimming and J lost 3 bases; unmatched junction nucleotides: 7. The CDR3 totals 15 residues. CDR1 and CDR2 (germline): MDHEN, SYDVKM. The CDR3 loop is CASSFLDREDTEAFF. CDR3 nucleotide sequence: TGTGCCAGCAGTTTTCTAGACAGGGAGGACACTGAAGCTTTCTTT.

The chain links TRBV28 to TRBJ1-5, with D uncertain. The CDR3 runs 15 residues. V was shortened by 2 bases and J by 1 base, with 9 bases between the two germline ends. CDR1 and CDR2 (germline): MDHEN, SYDVKM. The CDR3 sequence: CASSLVPGSNQPQHF. The CDR3 coding sequence is TGTGCCAGCAGTTTAGTCCCTGGGAGCAATCAGCCCCAGCATTTT.

The rearrangement joins TRBV6-5 to TRBJ2-7; D is perhaps TRBD2 (5 bases). Germline CDR1 is MNHEY and CDR2 is SVGAGI. Trimming removed 7 bases at V and 1 base at J, with 14 bases between. The CDR3 totals 14 residues. The CDR3 DNA is TGTGCCAGCAAGAGGGCAGCTCAGTCCTACGAGCAGTACTTC. This translates into CASKRAAQSYEQYF.

The chain uses TRBV27 and TRBJ2-2; the D is unclear. The V gene lost 0 bases and the J gene lost 8 bases, with 7 bases spanning the gap. The CDR3 covers 13 residues. Germline lookup yields CDR1 MNHEY and CDR2 SMNVEV (reference sequence). The CDR3 DNA follows: TGTGCCAGCAGTTTATCCCCTGGGGGGGAGCTGTTTTTT. It specifies CASSLSPGGELFF.

The rearrangement links TRBV19 to TRBJ2-5, with 11 positions matching TRBD1. Losses at the gene ends were 5 bases for V and 4 bases for J; bases not matched to a gene: 6. CDR1 is LNHDA and CDR2 is SQIVND in the germline V gene (reference sequence). This CDR3 region has 15 residues. CDR3 protein: CASSVIGTGGETQYF. The CDR3 nucleotides read TGTGCCAGTAGTGTTATCGGGACAGGGGGAGAGACCCAGTACTTC. Based on the CDR3 plus reference TRBV19 and TRBJ2-5, the full variable domain is DGGITQSPKYLFRKEGQNVTLSCEQNLNHDAMYWYRQDPGQGLRLIYYSQIVNDFQKGDIAEGYSVSREKKESFPLTVTSAQKNPTAFYLCASSVIGTGGETQYFGPGTRLLVL.

V is TRBV27 and J is TRBJ2-1; D may match TRBD1 or TRBD2 (5 bases each). Germline V gene data show CDR1 as MNHEY and CDR2 as SMNVEV (reference sequence). The CDR3 is 13 residues long. Trimming left V 4 bases short and J 9 bases short, with 13 bases between. The CDR3 region has the DNA TGTGCCAGCAGTTCCCCTTCAGGGACTGAGCAGTTCTTC. It specifies CASSSPSGTEQFF.

This clone was observed once. This chain joins TRBV28 and TRBJ1-5; D perhaps matches TRBD1 (5 bases). Germline V lookup: CDR1 MDHEN, CDR2 SYDVKM. Trimming took 3 bases from V and 2 from J, leaving 14 bases between them. The CDR3 has 16 amino acids. CDR3 DNA sequence: TGTGCCAGCAGTTTTTATGGGGCTGTGGGCAATCAGCCCCAGCATTTT. This sequence encodes CASSFYGAVGNQPQHF.

This chain uses TRBV5-1 with TRBJ2-7; the D is unclear. The CDR3 spans 12 residues. CDR1 SGHRS and CDR2 YFSETQ come from the germline V gene. With 8 bases removed from V and 6 bases from J, the gap between germline ends came to 15 bases. The CDR3: CASAQDPSEQYF. The CDR3 region has the DNA TGCGCCAGTGCTCAGGACCCTAGCGAGCAGTACTTC.

The chain joins TRBV2 to TRBJ1-5, with TRBD1 matching over 7 bases. The germline gives CDR1 SNHLY, CDR2 FYNNEI. CDR3 length: 14 residues. V lost 6 bases, J lost 0 bases, and 2 bases stayed unmatched. Here the CDR3 reads CASSGTDSNQPQHF. The DNA of the CDR3 is TGTGCCAGCAGCGGGACAGATAGCAATCAGCCCCAGCATTTT.

This clone appeared a single time. V is TRBV9 and J is TRBJ2-1, with D possibly being TRBD2 (6 bases). Germline lookup yields CDR1 SGDLS and CDR2 YYNGEE. CDR3 length: 14 residues. V dropped 0 bases and J dropped 5 bases, with 9 bases sitting between them. Written as DNA, the CDR3 is TGTGCCAGCAGCGTAGTCGGGACTGACAATGAGCAGTTCTTC. This gives the protein CASSVVGTDNEQFF.

The CDR3 here is CATSDPRDKPASTDTQYF. CDR3 DNA: TGTGCCACCAGTGATCCTAGGGACAAACCGGCTAGCACAGATACGCAGTATTTT. The rearrangement links TRBV24-1 to TRBJ2-3; D might be TRBD1 (6 bases). Trimming took off 3 bases at V and 0 bases at J, with 18 bases between the two ends. Germline CDR1 KGHDR, CDR2 SFDVKD. The CDR3 has 18 amino acids.

CDR3 bases: TGCGCCAGCAGCCAAGATCACGGGAGAGGGACTGAAGCTTTCTTT. This gives the protein CASSQDHGRGTEAFF. The chain joins TRBV4-1 to TRBJ1-1; D unresolved. This CDR3 comprises 15 residues. The germline gives CDR1 MGHRA, CDR2 YSYEKL. Trimming stripped 0 bases from V and 5 bases from J, with 13 bases between.

This clone has just one count. V gene TRBV24-1 combines with J gene TRBJ1-2; D is ambiguous. The CDR3 totals 13 residues. Trimming cost V 3 bases and J 8 bases, with 12 bases left between them. Per germline, CDR1 KGHDR and CDR2 SFDVKD. The CDR3 nucleotides read TGTGCCACCAGTGATAGCACAGCCGCGGGCTACACCTTC. Translating it yields CATSDSTAAGYTF.

The V call is TRBV28, the J call TRBJ2-5; D not certain. The V end was cut by 3 bases, the J end by 1 base, with 6 bases between. This CDR3 has 13 amino acids. Germline CDR1 MDHEN, CDR2 SYDVKM. The CDR3 loop reads CASSFAIQETQYF. The CDR3 DNA follows: TGTGCCAGCAGTTTCGCCATCCAAGAGACCCAGTACTTC.